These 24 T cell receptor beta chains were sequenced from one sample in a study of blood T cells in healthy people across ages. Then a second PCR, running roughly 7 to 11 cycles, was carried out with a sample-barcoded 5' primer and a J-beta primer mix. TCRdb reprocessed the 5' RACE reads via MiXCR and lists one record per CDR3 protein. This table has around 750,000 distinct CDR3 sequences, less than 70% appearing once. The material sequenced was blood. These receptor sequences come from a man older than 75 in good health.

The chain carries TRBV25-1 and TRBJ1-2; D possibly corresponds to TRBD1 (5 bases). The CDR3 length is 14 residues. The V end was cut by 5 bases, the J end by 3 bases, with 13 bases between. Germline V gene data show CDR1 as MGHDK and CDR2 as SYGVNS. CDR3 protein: CASSWEGTDYGYTF. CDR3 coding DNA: TGTGCCAGCAGTTGGGAAGGGACTGACTATGGCTACACCTTC.

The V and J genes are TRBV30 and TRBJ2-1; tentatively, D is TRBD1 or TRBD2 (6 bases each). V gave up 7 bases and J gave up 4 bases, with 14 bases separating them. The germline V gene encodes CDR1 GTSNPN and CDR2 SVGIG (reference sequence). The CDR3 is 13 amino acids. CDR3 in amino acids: CAYARGLYNEQFF. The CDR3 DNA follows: TGTGCCTACGCCCGGGGGCTTTACAATGAGCAGTTCTTC.

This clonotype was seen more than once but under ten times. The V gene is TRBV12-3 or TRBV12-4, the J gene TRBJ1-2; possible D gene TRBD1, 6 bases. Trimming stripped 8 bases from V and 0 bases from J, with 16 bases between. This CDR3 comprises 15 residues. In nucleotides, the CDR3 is TGTGCCAGCGACTTCACGACAGGAGCTAACTATGGCTACACCTTC. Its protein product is CASDFTTGANYGYTF.

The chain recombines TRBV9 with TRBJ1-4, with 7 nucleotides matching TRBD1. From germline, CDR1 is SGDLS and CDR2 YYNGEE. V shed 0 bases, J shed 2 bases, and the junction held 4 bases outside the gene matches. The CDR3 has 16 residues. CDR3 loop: CASSVATGQTNEKLFF. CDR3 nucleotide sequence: TGTGCCAGCAGCGTAGCGACGGGACAGACTAATGAAAAACTGTTTTTT.

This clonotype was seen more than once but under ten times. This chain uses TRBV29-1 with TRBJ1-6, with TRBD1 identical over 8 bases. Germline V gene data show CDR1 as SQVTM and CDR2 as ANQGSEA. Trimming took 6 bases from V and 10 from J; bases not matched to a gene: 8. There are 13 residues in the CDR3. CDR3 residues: CSVKTGAESPLHF. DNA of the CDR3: TGCAGCGTAAAGACAGGGGCGGAATCACCCCTCCACTTT.

CDR3 sequence reads: CAWLAGLNTEAFF. The CDR3 DNA reads TGTGCCTGGTTGGCGGGCCTAAACACTGAAGCTTTCTTT. V is TRBV30 and J is TRBJ1-1; D gene uncertain. Trimming removed 5 bases at V and 2 bases at J, with 12 bases between. Germline V gene sequence: CDR1 GTSNPN, CDR2 SVGIG (reference sequence). The CDR3 covers 13 residues.

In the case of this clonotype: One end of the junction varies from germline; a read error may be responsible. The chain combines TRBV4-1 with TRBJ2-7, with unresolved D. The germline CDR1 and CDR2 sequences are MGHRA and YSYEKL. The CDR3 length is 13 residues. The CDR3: CASGQGVTYEQYF. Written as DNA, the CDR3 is TGCGCCAGCGGCCAAGGCGTAACCTACGAGCAGTACTTC.

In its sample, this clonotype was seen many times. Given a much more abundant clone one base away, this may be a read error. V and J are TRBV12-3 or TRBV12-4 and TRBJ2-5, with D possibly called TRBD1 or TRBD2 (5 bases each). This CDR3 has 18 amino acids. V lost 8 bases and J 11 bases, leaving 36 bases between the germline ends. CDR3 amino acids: CASHWYNLGASQYNEQYF. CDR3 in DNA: TGTGCCAGCCACTGGTACAACTTAGGGGCTAGCCAATACAATGAGCAGTACTTC.

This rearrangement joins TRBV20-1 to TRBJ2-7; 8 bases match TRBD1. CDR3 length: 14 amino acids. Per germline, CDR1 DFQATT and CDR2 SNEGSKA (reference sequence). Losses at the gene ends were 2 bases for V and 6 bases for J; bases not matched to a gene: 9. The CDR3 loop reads CSARQGANLGEQYF. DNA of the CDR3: TGCAGTGCTAGACAGGGGGCGAATTTAGGCGAGCAGTACTTC.

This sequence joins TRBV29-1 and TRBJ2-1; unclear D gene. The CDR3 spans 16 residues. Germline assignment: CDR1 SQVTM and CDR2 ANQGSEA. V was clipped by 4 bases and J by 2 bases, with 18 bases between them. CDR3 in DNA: TGCAGCGTTGGCGCCCGCCCTCAAAACCCCTACAATGAGCAGTTCTTC. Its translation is CSVGARPQNPYNEQFF.

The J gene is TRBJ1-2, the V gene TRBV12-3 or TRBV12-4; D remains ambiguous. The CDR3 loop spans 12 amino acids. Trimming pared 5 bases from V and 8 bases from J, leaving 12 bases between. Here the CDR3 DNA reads TGTGCCAGCAGTCGAGGACCAATCGGCTACACCTTC. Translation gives CASSRGPIGYTF.

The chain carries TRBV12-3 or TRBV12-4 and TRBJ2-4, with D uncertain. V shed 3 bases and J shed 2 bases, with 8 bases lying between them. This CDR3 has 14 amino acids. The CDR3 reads CASSFSVPKNIQYF. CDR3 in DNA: TGTGCCAGCAGTTTCAGCGTTCCCAAAAACATTCAGTACTTC.

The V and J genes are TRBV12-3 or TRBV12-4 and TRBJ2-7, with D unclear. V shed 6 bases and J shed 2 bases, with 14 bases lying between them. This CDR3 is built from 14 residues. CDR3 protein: CASRASGRTYEQYF. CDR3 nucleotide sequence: TGTGCCAGCAGGGCCTCGGGCAGAACCTACGAGCAGTACTTC.

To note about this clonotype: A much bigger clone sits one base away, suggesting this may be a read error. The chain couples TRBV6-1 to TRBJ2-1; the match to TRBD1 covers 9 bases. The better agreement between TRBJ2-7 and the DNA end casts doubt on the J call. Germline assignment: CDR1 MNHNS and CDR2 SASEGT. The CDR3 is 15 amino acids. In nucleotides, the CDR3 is TGTGCCACCGCTTCGGACAGGGGCTCCTACAATGAGCAGTACTTC. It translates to CATASDRGSYNEQYF.

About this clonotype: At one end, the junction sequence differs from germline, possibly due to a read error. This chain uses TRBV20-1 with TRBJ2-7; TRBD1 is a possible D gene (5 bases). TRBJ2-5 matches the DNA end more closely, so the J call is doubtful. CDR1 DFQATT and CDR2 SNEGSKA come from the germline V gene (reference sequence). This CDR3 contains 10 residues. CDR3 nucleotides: TGTTCCTGGGCAGGGGAGACCCAGTACTTC. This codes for CSWAGETQYF.

CDR3 DNA sequence: TGTGCCATCAACGACAGCCCCAGTAGCAATTCACCCCTCCACTTT. It specifies CAINDSPSSNSPLHF. This chain joins TRBV10-3 and TRBJ1-6, with D perhaps TRBD1 (5 bases). The germline V gene encodes CDR1 ENHRY and CDR2 SYGVKD. The CDR3 runs 15 residues. V lost 7 bases, J lost 7 bases, and 17 bases lay in between.

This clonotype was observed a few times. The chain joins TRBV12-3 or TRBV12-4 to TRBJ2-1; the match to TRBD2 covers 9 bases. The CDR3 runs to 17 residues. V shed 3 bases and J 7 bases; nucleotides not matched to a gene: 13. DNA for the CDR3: TGTGCCAGCAGTTTCGCCTTAGGGCTAGCGGGAAGGAATGAGCAGTTCTTC. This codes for CASSFALGLAGRNEQFF.

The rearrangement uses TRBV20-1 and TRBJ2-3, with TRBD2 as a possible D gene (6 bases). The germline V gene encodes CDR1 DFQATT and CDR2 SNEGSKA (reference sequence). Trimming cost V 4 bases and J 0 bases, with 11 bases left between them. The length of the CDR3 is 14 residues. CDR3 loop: CSANSGSSTDTQYF. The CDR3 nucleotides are TGCAGTGCTAATAGCGGCTCTAGCACAGATACGCAGTATTTT.

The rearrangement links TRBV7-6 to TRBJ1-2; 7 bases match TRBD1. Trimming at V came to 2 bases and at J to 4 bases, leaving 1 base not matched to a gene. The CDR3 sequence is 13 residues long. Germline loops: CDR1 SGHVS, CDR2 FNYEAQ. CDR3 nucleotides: TGTGCCAGCAGCTTAAGACAGGGCTATGGCTACACCTTC. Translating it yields CASSLRQGYGYTF.

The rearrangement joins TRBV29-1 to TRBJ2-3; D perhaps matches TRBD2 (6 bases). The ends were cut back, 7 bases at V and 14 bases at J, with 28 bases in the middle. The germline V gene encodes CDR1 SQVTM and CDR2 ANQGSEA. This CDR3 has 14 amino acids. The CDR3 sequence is CSASRLGEHRYAYF. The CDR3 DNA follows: TGCAGCGCTTCCCGACTAGGGGAGCACAGATACGCGTATTTT.

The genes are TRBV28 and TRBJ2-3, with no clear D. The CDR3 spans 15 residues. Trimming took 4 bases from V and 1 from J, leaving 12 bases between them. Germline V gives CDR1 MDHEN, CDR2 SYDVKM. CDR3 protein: CASSSPTERTDTQYF. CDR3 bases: TGTGCCAGCAGTTCCCCGACTGAGCGCACAGATACGCAGTATTTT. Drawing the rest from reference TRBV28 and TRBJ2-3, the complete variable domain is DVKVTQSSRYLVKRTGEKVFLECVQDMDHENMFWYRQDPGLGLRLIYFSYDVKMKEKGDIPEGYSVSREKKERFSLILESASTNQTSMYLCASSSPTERTDTQYFGPGTRLTVL.

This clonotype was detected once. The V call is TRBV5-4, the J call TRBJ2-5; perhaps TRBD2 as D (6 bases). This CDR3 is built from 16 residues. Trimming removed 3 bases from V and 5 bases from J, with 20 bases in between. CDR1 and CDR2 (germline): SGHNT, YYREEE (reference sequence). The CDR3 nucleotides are TGTGCCAGCAGCTCCCCGTTGACTAGGAAGGCGGAGACCCAGTACTTC. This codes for CASSSPLTRKAETQYF.

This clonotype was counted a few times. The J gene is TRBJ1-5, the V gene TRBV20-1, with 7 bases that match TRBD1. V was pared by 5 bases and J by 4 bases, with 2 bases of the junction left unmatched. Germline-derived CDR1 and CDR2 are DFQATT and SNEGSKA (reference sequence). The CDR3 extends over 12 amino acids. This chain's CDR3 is CSARTGNQPQHF. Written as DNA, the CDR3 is TGCAGTGCTCGGACAGGAAATCAGCCCCAGCATTTT.

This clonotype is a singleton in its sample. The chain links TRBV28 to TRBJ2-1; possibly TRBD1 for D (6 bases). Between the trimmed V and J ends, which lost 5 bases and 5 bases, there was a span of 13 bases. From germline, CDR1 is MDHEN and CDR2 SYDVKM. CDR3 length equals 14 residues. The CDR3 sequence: CASSTRGVDNEQFF. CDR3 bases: TGTGCCAGCAGTACCAGGGGTGTAGACAATGAGCAGTTCTTC.